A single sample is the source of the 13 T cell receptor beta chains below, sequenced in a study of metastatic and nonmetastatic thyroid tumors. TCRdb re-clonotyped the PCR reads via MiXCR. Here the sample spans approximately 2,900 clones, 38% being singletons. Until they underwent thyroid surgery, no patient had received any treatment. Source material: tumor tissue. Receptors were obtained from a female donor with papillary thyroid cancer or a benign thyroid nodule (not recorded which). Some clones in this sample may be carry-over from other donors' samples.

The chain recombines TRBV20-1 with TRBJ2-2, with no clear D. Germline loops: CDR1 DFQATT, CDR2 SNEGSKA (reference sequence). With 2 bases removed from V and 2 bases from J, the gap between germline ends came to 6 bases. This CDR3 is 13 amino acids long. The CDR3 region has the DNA TGCAGTGCTAGAAAGCCAAACACCGGGGAGCTGTTTTTT. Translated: CSARKPNTGELFF.

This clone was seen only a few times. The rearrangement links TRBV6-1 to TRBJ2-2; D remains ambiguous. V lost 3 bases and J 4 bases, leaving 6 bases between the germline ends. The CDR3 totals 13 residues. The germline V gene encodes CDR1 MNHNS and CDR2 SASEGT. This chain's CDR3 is CASSDPSTGELFF. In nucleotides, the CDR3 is TGTGCCAGCAGTGACCCTAGCACCGGGGAGCTGTTTTTT.

The CDR3 region is CASRLSTSGTYEQYF. The CDR3 DNA is TGTGCCAGCAGATTAAGTACCAGCGGAACCTACGAGCAGTACTTC. The V and J genes are TRBV28 and TRBJ2-7; weak D call: TRBD2 (5 bases). V dropped 6 bases and J dropped 2 bases, with 17 bases sitting between them. Germline V gene lookup returns CDR1 MDHEN and CDR2 SYDVKM. This CDR3 has 15 amino acids.

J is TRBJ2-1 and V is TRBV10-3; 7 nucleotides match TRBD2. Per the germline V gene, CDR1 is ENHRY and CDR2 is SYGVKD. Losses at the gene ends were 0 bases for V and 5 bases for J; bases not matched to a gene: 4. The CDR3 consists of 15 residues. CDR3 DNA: TGTGCCATCAGTGAGTCCCAGCGGGGACACAATGAGCAGTTCTTC. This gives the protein CAISESQRGHNEQFF.

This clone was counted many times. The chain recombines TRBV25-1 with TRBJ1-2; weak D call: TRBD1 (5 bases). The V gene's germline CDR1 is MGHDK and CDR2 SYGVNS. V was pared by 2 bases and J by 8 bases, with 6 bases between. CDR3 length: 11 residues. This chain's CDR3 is CASSEGGGYTF. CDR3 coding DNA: TGTGCCAGCAGTGAAGGGGGGGGCTACACCTTC.

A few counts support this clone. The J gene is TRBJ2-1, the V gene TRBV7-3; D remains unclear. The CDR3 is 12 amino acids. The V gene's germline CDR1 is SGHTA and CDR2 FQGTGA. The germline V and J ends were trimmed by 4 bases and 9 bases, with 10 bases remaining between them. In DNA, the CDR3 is TGTGCCAGCAGCTCCTCCTCGGGTGAGCAGTTCTTC. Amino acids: CASSSSSGEQFF.

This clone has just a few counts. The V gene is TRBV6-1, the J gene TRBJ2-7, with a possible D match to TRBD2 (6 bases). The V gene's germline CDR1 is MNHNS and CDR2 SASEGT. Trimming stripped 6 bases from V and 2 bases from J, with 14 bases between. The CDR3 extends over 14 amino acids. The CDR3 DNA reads TGTGCCAGCAGCGCGCAAGCGGGCCCCTACGAGCAGTACTTC. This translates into CASSAQAGPYEQYF.

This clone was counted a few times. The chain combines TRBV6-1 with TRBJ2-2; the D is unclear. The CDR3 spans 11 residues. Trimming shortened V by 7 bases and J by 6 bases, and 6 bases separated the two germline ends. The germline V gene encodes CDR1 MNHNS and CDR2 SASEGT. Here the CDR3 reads CASIEAGELFF. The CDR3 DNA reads TGTGCCAGCATCGAGGCCGGGGAGCTGTTTTTT.

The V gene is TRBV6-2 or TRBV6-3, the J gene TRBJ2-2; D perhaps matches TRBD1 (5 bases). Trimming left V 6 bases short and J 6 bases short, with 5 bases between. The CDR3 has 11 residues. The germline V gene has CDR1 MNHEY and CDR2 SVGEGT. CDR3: CASRTAGELFF. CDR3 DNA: TGTGCCAGCAGGACAGCCGGGGAGCTGTTTTTT.

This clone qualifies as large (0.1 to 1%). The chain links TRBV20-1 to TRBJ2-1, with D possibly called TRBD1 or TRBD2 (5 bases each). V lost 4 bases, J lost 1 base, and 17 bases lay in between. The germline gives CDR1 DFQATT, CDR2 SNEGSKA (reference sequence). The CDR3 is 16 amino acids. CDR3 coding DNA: TGCAGTGCTATTTCCGGGACCACATCTTCCTACAATGAGCAGTTCTTC. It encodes CSAISGTTSSYNEQFF.

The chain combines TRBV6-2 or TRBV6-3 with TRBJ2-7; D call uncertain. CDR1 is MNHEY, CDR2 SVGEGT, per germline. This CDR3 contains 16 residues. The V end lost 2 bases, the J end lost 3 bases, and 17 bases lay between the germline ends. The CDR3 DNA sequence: TGTGCCAGCAGTTACCCCGGCTCCCCAAGGGACTACGAGCAGTACTTC. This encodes CASSYPGSPRDYEQYF.

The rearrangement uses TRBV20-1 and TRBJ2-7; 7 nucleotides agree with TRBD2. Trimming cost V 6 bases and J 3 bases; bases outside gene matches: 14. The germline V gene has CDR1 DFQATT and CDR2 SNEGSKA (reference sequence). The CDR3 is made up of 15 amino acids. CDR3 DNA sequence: TGCAGTGCCCCCCGTACAACGGGGGGTTACTACGAGCAGTACTTC. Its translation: CSAPRTTGGYYEQYF.

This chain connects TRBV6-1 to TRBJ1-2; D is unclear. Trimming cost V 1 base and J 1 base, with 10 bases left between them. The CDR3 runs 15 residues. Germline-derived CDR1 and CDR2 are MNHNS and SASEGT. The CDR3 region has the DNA TGTGCCAGCAGTGAAGGATTGTGGAGTAACTATGGCTACACCTTC. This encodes CASSEGLWSNYGYTF.